Sequencing of this T cell receptor (beta chain) was carried out in a study of blood T cell repertoires in COVID-19. Study context: Collection of acute and convalescent COVID-19 samples took place in the United States, Italy and Spain. T cells, B-cell-depleted T cells, or PBMCs provided the cDNA or gDNA that served as material.

Germline values: CDR1 SGHTA, CDR2 FQGNSA. CDR3 length: 11 amino acids. Trimming pared 1 base from V and 7 bases from J, leaving 4 bases between. Original data processing: Amplification with reference gene primers provided the estimates of nucleated cell counts. Repertoires were generated with immunoSEQ multiplex PCR, while TCRdb's copy carries only in-frame clones and drops some. The V and J calls and clone size are taken from that table; D and trimming were inferred from the DNA. Seen here are approximately 100,000 clones, 91% observed once, and the top ten hold roughly a sixth. This clone was counted a single time.

The sequencing input was peripheral blood. This TCR derives from a man aged 50 or older with acute or convalescent COVID-19. The chain employs TRBV7-2 and TRBJ1-2, with D unresolved. The chain's CDR3 is CASSLVGGYTF. The CDR3, as DNA: TGTGCCAGCAGCTTAGTCGGTGGCTACACCTTC.